Below, 18 T cell receptor beta chains from the same sample are listed, as sequenced in a study of blood T cell repertoires in COVID-19. Profiling relied on immunoSEQ multiplex PCR, and the TCRdb table lists in-frame clones only, not all of them. The sample holds around 310,000 clones, roughly 88% seen once. Sequenced: PBMCs or T cells enriched from blood (not recorded which). These receptors came from a man in his thirties or forties who had recovered from COVID-19.

The chain links TRBV5-1 to TRBJ2-5, with a possible D match to TRBD2 (5 bases). The CDR3 spans 16 residues. CDR1 is SGHRS, CDR2 YFSETQ, per germline. V was trimmed by 1 base and J by 1 base, leaving 14 bases between them. The CDR3 bases are TGCGCCAGCAGCTTGAGCCCCGGGAATCCCCAAGAGACCCAGTACTTC. This gives the protein CASSLSPGNPQETQYF.

The chain recombines TRBV9 with TRBJ1-1; D remains ambiguous. V was trimmed by 3 bases and J by 4 bases, leaving 10 bases between them. The CDR3 length is 13 residues. Germline-derived CDR1 and CDR2 are SGDLS and YYNGEE. The CDR3 loop reads CASSAGGGTEAFF. The CDR3 DNA sequence: TGTGCCAGCAGCGCGGGCGGAGGCACTGAAGCTTTCTTT.

J is TRBJ2-1 and V is TRBV9; 11 positions match TRBD1. The V gene end was trimmed by 4 bases and the J gene end by 7 bases; junction bases not matched to a gene: 4. Per germline, CDR1 SGDLS and CDR2 YYNGEE. This CDR3 has 14 residues. As DNA, the CDR3 is TGTGCCAGCAGCCGGACAGGGGGCTCGAATGAGCAGTTCTTC. The encoded protein is CASSRTGGSNEQFF.

This clone was counted only a few times. The chain uses TRBV11-2 and TRBJ1-5; 7 bases are a match to TRBD1. V dropped 5 bases and J dropped 1; count of bases not matched to a gene: 5. The germline gives CDR1 SGHAT, CDR2 FQNNGV. This CDR3 region has 15 residues. The CDR3 DNA sequence: TGTGCCAGCAGCGTAACGGGACAGAGCAATCAGCCCCAGCATTTT. It is translated as CASSVTGQSNQPQHF.

V and J are TRBV2 and TRBJ1-2; the D is unclear. The length of the CDR3 is 14 residues. CDR1 and CDR2 (germline): SNHLY, FYNNEI. V was pared by 7 bases and J by 0 bases, with 12 bases between. The CDR3 is CASILASANYGYTF. As DNA, the CDR3 is TGTGCCAGCATCTTGGCTTCTGCTAACTATGGCTACACCTTC.

The CDR3 loop is CASSLGGQTNTEAFF. The CDR3 bases are TGTGCCAGCAGCTTAGGGGGACAGACGAACACTGAAGCTTTCTTT. The V and J genes are TRBV11-3 and TRBJ1-1, with 7 bases lining up with TRBD1. The CDR3 is made up of 15 amino acids. CDR1 is SGHNT, CDR2 YENEEA, per germline. The junction had 3 bases not matched to a gene; V was cut back by 1 base and J by 1 base.

This clone was picked up a small number of times. The V gene is TRBV11-2, the J gene TRBJ1-1; a possible D gene is TRBD1 (5 bases). The germline CDR1 and CDR2 sequences are SGHAT and FQNNGV. Deletions cut 4 bases from V and 7 bases from J, with 13 bases between. This CDR3 is built from 13 residues. In DNA form, the CDR3 reads TGTGCCAGCAGCTCAAGGGGTTTCGGTGAAGCTTTCTTT. Translated: CASSSRGFGEAFF. Together with reference TRBV11-2 and TRBJ1-1, the CDR3 gives the full variable domain: EAGVAQSPRYKIIEKRQSVAFWCNPISGHATLYWYQQILGQGPKLLIQFQNNGVVDDSQLPKDRFSAERLKGVDSTLKIQPAKLEDSAVYLCASSSRGFGEAFFGQGTRLTVV.

The chain is built from TRBV7-3 and TRBJ2-7; 9 bases match TRBD2. This CDR3 has 15 residues. Trimming removed 5 bases from V and 5 bases from J; junction bases left unmatched: 10. The germline V gene has CDR1 SGHTA and CDR2 FQGTGA. CDR3 amino acids: CASSIKAGGIDEQYF. For the CDR3, the DNA is TGTGCCAGCAGCATTAAAGCGGGGGGCATCGACGAGCAGTACTTC.

V and J are TRBV27 and TRBJ1-2, with 10 bases fitting TRBD1. This CDR3 has 15 residues. The ends lost 5 bases at V and 1 base at J; junction bases unmatched: 4. The germline V gene has CDR1 MNHEY and CDR2 SMNVEV (reference sequence). The CDR3 nucleotides are TGTGCCAGCAGTCTCGGACAGGGGGATAACTATGGCTACACCTTC. Translating it yields CASSLGQGDNYGYTF.

The chain's CDR3 is CASSLALYNQPQHF. CDR3 nucleotides: TGTGCCAGCAGCTTAGCCCTTTACAATCAGCCCCAGCATTTT. The rearrangement joins TRBV7-2 to TRBJ1-5; D call uncertain. Germline CDR1 is SGHTA and CDR2 is FQGNSA. V lost 0 bases to trimming and J lost 3 bases, with 6 bases between them. The CDR3 has 14 amino acids.

J is TRBJ2-7 and V is TRBV14, with 7 bases aligning to TRBD1. Trimming removed 2 bases from V and 3 bases from J; junction bases left unmatched: 7. CDR3 length equals 15 residues. CDR1 SGHDN and CDR2 FVKESK come from the germline V gene. CDR3 sequence reads: CASSQTGERHYEQYF. The DNA for the CDR3 is TGTGCCAGCAGCCAAACAGGGGAACGTCACTACGAGCAGTACTTC.

The chain combines TRBV18 with TRBJ2-7; the D gene is possibly TRBD1 (6 bases). V shed 6 bases and J shed 3 bases, with 15 bases lying between them. Per the germline V gene, CDR1 is KGHSH and CDR2 is LQKENI. This CDR3 has 14 amino acids. CDR3 nucleotides: TGTGCCAGCTCTACGGGACACGGAATCTACGAGCAGTACTTC. It encodes CASSTGHGIYEQYF.

This clone has a handful of counts. This chain links TRBV2 with TRBJ2-5; maybe TRBD1 (7 bases). The CDR3 extends over 15 amino acids. Germline V gene lookup returns CDR1 SNHLY and CDR2 FYNNEI. The germline V and J ends were trimmed by 4 bases and 4 bases, with 16 bases remaining between them. This CDR3 is CASSVGQGGLETQYF. The DNA for the CDR3 is TGTGCCAGCAGTGTTGGGCAGGGGGGTTTAGAGACCCAGTACTTC.

V gene TRBV5-6 combines with J gene TRBJ2-5; a weak D match, TRBD1 (5 bases). This CDR3 is 16 amino acids long. V lost 0 bases and J lost 5, with 17 bases in between. Germline V CDR1 and CDR2: SGHDT, YYEEEE. CDR3 nucleotides: TGTGCCAGCAGCTTGGGTGGGGCGGCTATCGGGGAGACCCAGTACTTC. Protein sequence: CASSLGGAAIGETQYF.

The V and J genes are TRBV20-1 and TRBJ1-6, with 11 positions matching TRBD1. Trimming removed 3 bases from V and 7 bases from J; junction bases left unmatched: 5. The CDR3 runs 15 residues. Germline V CDR1 and CDR2: DFQATT, SNEGSKA (reference sequence). The CDR3 loop is CSASGQGAGNSPLHF. The CDR3 region has the DNA TGCAGTGCTAGTGGACAGGGGGCGGGGAATTCACCCCTCCACTTT.

This clone was recorded a few times. The rearrangement joins TRBV19 to TRBJ1-3, with D perhaps TRBD1 (6 bases). The V and J ends lost 4 bases and 2 bases respectively, with 12 bases between them. The CDR3 has 15 residues. Germline CDR1 and CDR2: LNHDA and SQIVND (reference sequence). Here the CDR3 reads CASSSRGVAGNTIYF. The CDR3 DNA reads TGTGCCAGTAGTAGCAGGGGAGTAGCTGGAAACACCATATATTTT.

This clone showed up just once. CDR3 loop: CASSPPGPRGGTNEKLFF. In DNA form, the CDR3 reads TGTGCCAGCTCACCCCCCGGCCCTAGAGGGGGAACTAATGAAAAACTGTTTTTT. This chain joins TRBV18 and TRBJ1-4, with D possibly TRBD1 on 6 matching bases. The length of the CDR3 is 18 residues. Germline V gene data show CDR1 as KGHSH and CDR2 as LQKENI. V lost 3 bases and J 1 base, leaving 18 bases between the germline ends.

The V and J genes are TRBV28 and TRBJ1-4; the D gene is possibly TRBD1 (6 bases). Per germline, CDR1 MDHEN and CDR2 SYDVKM. The CDR3 extends over 19 amino acids. V shed 10 bases and J shed 2 bases, with 29 bases lying between them. The CDR3 sequence is CATNTYRQDRSETNEKLFF. The CDR3 DNA sequence: TGTGCCACCAACACCTATAGACAGGATCGGAGTGAGACTAATGAAAAACTGTTTTTT.